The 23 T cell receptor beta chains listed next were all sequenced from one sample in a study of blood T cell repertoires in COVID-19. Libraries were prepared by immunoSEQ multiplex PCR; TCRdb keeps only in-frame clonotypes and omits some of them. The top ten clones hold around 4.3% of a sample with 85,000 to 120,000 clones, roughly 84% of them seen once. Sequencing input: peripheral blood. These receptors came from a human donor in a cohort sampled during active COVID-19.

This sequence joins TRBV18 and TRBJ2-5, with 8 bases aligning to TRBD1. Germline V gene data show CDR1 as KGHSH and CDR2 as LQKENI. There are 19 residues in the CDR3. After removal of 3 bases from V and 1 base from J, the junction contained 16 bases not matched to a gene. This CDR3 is CASSPYQDRAKGSQETQYF. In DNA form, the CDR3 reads TGTGCCAGCTCACCTTATCAGGACAGGGCGAAGGGCAGCCAAGAGACCCAGTACTTC.

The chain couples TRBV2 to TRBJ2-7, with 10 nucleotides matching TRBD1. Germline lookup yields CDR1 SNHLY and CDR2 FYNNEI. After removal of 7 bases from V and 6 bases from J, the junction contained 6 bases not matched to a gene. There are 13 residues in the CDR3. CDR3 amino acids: CASTMTGGAEQYF. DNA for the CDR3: TGTGCCAGCACTATGACAGGGGGCGCCGAGCAGTACTTC.

The CDR3 coding sequence is TGTGCCAGCTCACCACAACAGGGATCCCCCACAGATACGCAGTATTTT. Translation gives CASSPQQGSPTDTQYF. The chain uses TRBV18 and TRBJ2-3; the D gene is possibly TRBD1 (6 bases). The germline V gene has CDR1 KGHSH and CDR2 LQKENI. CDR3 length: 16 amino acids. Between the trimmed V and J ends, which lost 1 base and 2 bases, there was a span of 13 bases.

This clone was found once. This CDR3 reads CASSSGQGAVGNEQFF. CDR3 sequence (DNA): TGTGCCAGCAGTTCGGGACAGGGGGCGGTCGGCAATGAGCAGTTCTTC. V gene TRBV6-5 combines with J gene TRBJ2-1; 12 bases are a match to TRBD1. Germline V gene sequence: CDR1 MNHEY, CDR2 SVGAGI. This CDR3 region has 16 residues. Trimming cost V 4 bases and J 6 bases; bases outside gene matches: 7.

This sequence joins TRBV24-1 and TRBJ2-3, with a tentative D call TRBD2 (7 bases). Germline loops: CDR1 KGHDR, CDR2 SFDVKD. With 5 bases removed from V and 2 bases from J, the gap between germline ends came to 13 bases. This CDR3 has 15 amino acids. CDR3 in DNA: TGTGCCACCAGTGCGGCGGGGGCTGTCACAGATACGCAGTATTTT. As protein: CATSAAGAVTDTQYF.

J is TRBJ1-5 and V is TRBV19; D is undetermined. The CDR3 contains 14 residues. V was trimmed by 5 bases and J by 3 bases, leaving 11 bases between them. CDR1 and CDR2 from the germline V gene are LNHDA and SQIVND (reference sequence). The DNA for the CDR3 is TGTGCCAGTAGTCAGCGGGATATCAATCAGCCCCAGCATTTT. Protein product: CASSQRDINQPQHF. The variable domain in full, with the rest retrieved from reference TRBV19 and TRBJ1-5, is DGGITQSPKYLFRKEGQNVTLSCEQNLNHDAMYWYRQDPGQGLRLIYYSQIVNDFQKGDIAEGYSVSREKKESFPLTVTSAQKNPTAFYLCASSQRDINQPQHFGDGTRLSIL.

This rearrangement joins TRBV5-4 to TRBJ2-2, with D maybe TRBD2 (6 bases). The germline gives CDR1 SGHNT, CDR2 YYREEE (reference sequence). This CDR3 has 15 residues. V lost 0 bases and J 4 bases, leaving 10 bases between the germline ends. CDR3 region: CASSLDAGLTGELFF. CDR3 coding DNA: TGTGCCAGCAGCTTGGACGCGGGGCTCACCGGGGAGCTGTTTTTT. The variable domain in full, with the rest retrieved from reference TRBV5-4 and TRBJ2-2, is ETGVTQSPTHLIKTRGQQVTLRCSSQSGHNTVSWYQQALGQGPQFIFQYYREEENGRGNFPPRFSGLQFPNYSSELNVNALELDDSALYLCASSLDAGLTGELFFGEGSRLTVL.

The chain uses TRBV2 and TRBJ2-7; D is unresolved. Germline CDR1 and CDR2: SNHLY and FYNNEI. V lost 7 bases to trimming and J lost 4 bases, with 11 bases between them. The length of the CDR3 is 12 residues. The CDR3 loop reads CASTPAAYEQYF. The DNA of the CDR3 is TGTGCCAGCACCCCCGCGGCTTACGAGCAGTACTTC.

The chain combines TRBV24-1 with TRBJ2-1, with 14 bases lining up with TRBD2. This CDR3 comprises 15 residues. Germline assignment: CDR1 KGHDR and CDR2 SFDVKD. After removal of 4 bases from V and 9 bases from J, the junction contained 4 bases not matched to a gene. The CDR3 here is CATSESGLAGGEQFF. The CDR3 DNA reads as TGTGCCACCAGTGAGTCAGGACTAGCGGGGGGTGAGCAGTTCTTC.

This CDR3 reads CATRGLDTGELFF. The CDR3 region has the DNA TGTGCCACCAGGGGGCTCGACACCGGGGAGCTGTTTTTT. The chain recombines TRBV10-3 with TRBJ2-2; 8 bases are a match to TRBD1. Germline lookup yields CDR1 ENHRY and CDR2 SYGVKD. The CDR3 is made up of 13 amino acids. V shed 10 bases and J 3 bases; nucleotides not matched to a gene: 4.

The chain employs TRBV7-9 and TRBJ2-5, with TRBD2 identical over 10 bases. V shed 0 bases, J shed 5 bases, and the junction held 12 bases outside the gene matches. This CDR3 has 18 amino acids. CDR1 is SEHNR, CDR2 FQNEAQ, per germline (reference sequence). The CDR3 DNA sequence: TGTGCCAGCAGCTTAGCGCCTAGCGGGGGAATCGGTGGGGAGACCCAGTACTTC. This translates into CASSLAPSGGIGGETQYF.

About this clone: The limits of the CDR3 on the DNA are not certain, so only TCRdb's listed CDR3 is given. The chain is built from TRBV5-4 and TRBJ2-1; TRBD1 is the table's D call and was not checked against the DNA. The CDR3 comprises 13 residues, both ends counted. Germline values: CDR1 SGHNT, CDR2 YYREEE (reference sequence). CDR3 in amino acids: CASTSGQGREQFF.

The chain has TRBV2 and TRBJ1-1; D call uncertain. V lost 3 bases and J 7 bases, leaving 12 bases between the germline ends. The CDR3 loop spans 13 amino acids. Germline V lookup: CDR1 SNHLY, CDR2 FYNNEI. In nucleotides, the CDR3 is TGTGCCAGCAGTGAGGGGAGGTCCGTTGAAGCTTTCTTT. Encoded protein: CASSEGRSVEAFF. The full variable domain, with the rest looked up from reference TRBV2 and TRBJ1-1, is EPEVTQTPSHQVTQMGQEVILRCVPISNHLYFYWYRQILGQKVEFLVSFYNNEISEKSEIFDDQFSVERPDGSNFTLKIRSTKLEDSAMYFCASSEGRSVEAFFGQGTRLTVV.

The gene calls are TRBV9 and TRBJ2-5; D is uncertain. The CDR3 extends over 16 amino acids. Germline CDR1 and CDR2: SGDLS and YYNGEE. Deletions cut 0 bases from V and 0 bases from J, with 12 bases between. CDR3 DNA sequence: TGTGCCAGCAGCGTAGCGGGTCTACTGTACCAAGAGACCCAGTACTTC. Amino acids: CASSVAGLLYQETQYF.

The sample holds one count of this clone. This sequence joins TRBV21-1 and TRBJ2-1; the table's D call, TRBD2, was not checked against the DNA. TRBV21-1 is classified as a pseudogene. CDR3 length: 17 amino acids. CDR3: CASSAHRLTSSYNEQFF. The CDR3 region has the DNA TGTGCCAGCAGCGCCCATAGACTGACGAGCTCCTACAATGAGCAGTTCTTC.

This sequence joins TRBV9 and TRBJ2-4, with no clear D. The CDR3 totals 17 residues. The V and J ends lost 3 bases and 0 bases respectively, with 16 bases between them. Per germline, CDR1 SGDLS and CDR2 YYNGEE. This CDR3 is CASSGQYTDLAKNIQYF. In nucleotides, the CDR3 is TGTGCCAGCAGCGGGCAATATACAGATCTAGCCAAAAACATTCAGTACTTC.

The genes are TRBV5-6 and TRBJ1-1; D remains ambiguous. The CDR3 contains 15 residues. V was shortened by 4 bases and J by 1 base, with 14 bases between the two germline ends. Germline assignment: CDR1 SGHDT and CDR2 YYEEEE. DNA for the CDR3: TGTGCCAGCAGCGTACAGCCGACGAGGAACACTGAAGCTTTCTTT. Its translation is CASSVQPTRNTEAFF.

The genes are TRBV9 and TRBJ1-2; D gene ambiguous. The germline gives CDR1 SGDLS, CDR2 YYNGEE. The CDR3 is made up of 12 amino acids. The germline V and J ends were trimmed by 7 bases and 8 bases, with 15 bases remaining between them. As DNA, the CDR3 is TGTGCCAGCCGCCCGCGGGCGGGGGGCTACACCTTC. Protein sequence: CASRPRAGGYTF.

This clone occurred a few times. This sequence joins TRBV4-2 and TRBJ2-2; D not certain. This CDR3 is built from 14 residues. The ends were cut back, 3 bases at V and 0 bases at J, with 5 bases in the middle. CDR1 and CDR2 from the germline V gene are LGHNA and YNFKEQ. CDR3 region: CASSHQANTGELFF. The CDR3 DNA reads TGTGCCAGCAGCCACCAGGCGAACACCGGGGAGCTGTTTTTT.

CDR3 protein: CASSDGSGVGRETQYF. The CDR3 region has the DNA TGTGCCAGCAGCGATGGTAGCGGGGTTGGACGAGAGACCCAGTACTTC. The chain is built from TRBV9 and TRBJ2-5, with TRBD2 matching over 8 bases. Germline trimming cut 3 bases from V and 4 bases from J; bases unmatched to any gene: 11. Germline loops: CDR1 SGDLS, CDR2 YYNGEE. This CDR3 comprises 16 residues.

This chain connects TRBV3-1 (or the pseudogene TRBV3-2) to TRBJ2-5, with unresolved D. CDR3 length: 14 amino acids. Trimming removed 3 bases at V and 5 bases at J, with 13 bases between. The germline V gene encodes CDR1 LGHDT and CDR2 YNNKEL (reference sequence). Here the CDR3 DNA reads TGTGCCAGCAGCCATCGCGTGCATGTGGAGACCCAGTACTTC. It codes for CASSHRVHVETQYF.

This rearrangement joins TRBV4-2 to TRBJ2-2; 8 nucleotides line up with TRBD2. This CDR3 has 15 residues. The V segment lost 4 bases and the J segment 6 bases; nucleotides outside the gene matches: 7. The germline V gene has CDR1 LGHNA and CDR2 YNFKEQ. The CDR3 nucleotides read TGTGCCAGCAGCCCGGGACTAGGCGAGGCCGGGGAGCTGTTTTTT. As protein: CASSPGLGEAGELFF.

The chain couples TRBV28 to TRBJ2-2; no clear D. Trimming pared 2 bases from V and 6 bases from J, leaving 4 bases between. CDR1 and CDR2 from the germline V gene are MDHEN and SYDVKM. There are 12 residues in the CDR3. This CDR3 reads CASSLQAGELFF. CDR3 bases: TGTGCCAGCAGTTTACAGGCCGGGGAGCTGTTTTTT.